This TCR beta chain was profiled in a study of Ad26.COV2.S vaccination and SARS-CoV-2 variants. The wider study: Dosing was one shot or two shots 56 days apart.

A word on this clone: Its antigen is as yet unknown.

General study points: Vaccinees and placebo recipients showed similar non-spike TCR breadth. CD8+ and CD4+ T cells specific for spike reportedly responded with substantial breadth after vaccination.

Sequenced by immunoSEQ multiplex PCR; TCRdb stores in-frame clones only, minus some. The table includes about 320,000 clones, around 85% detected once. Trimming took 4 bases from V and 4 from J; bases not matched to a gene: 0. Germline loops: CDR1 ENHRY, CDR2 SYGVKD. CDR3 length: 14 residues. Specified treatment: roughly 20 received Ad26.COV2.S at low or high dose, single or two shots; 5 received placebo; per-sample allocation not given. Day 63 following the first vaccine or placebo injection was when the samples were taken. The sample came from a Boston adult aged 18-55 years. Source: peripheral blood, taken in a trial of Ad26.COV2.S vaccine versus placebo. The receptor was derived from a person between 18 and 60 years old who received the Ad26.COV2.S COVID-19 vaccine or a placebo. The V gene is TRBV10-3, the J gene TRBJ2-5, with 13 bases lining up with TRBD2. Here the CDR3 DNA reads TGTGCCATCAGTGGACTAGCGGGGGGAGAGACCCAGTACTTC. Translated: CAISGLAGGETQYF.